The T cell receptor (beta chain) described here comes from a study of blood T cell repertoires in COVID-19. Study-wide context: Sources were T cells, B-cell-depleted T cells, or PBMCs; the material itself was cDNA or gDNA.

Categorization into cohorts depended on clinical history that participants reported. The recovered donors of Cohort 3 showed two negative PCRs, clearance, or symptom resolution. Libraries were prepared by immunoSEQ multiplex PCR; TCRdb keeps only in-frame clonotypes and omits some of them. Among over 150,000 clones listed, about 90% were seen once. The TCR was taken from a woman in her forties or fifties who had recovered from COVID-19. The sample taken for sequencing was PBMCs or T cells enriched from blood (not recorded which).

CDR3 loop: CASSRDSNYGYTF. The DNA for the CDR3 is TGTGCCAGCAGCCGGGACAGCAACTATGGCTACACCTTC. V usage is TRBV11-2 and J usage is TRBJ1-2; TRBD1 matches at 7 bases. This CDR3 contains 13 residues. V gave up 5 bases and J gave up 2 bases; unmatched junction bases: 2. Germline V gene data show CDR1 as SGHAT and CDR2 as FQNNGV.